This T cell receptor beta chain was sequenced for a study of chemoradiotherapy in HPV16-positive cancers. Findings and limits, study-wide: HPV-responsive T-cell expansion during chemoradiotherapy was linked to improved recurrence-free survival in HPV16-positive patients. Functional assays defining HPV-specific T cells used only a couple of HPV16-positive patients. During treatment, candidate HPV-specific clones and E7-related motifs expanded in tumor.

Repeated repertoire sampling spanned the course of chemoradiotherapy. The repertoire was sequenced with immunoSEQ multiplex PCR; TCRdb's copy has only in-frame clones and lacks some. The data hold approximately 12,000 clones, with approximately 75% observed a single time. Germline CDR1 is SGHAT and CDR2 is FQNNGV. This CDR3 is built from 16 residues. The V end was cut by 0 bases, the J end by 0 bases, with 11 bases between. Points on this clone: Its antigen remains unknown.

The rearrangement links TRBV11-2 to TRBJ1-1; TRBD1 might be the D (6 bases). The source is a human donor with HPV-associated anogenital cancer. Sample acquisition took place from a patient who underwent chemoradiotherapy. CDR3 sequence (DNA): TGTGCCAGCAGCTTAGAATGGGGGCAGATGAACACTGAAGCTTTCTTT. It codes for CASSLEWGQMNTEAFF.